Here is one T cell receptor beta chain with its context. MiXCR was run by TCRdb on the 5' RACE reads, yielding one entry per CDR3 protein. This table holds 100,000 to 150,000 distinct CDR3 sequences, under 8% found once. This specimen comes from a study of T cells after yellow fever vaccination. Whole-study context: Fractions with few cells were prepared using SMART-Seq v4 Ultra Low Input.

Germline CDR1 is MDHEN and CDR2 is SYDVKM. The V segment lost 6 bases and the J segment 0 bases; nucleotides outside the gene matches: 6. The CDR3 is made up of 16 amino acids. The sample here was CD4+ T cells sorted from PBMCs, taken 9 to 10 days after the first yellow fever vaccination. The receptor was derived from a man aged 18 to 29 who received the YFV17D yellow fever vaccine. V gene TRBV28 combines with J gene TRBJ1-5; 9 bases map to TRBD1. For the CDR3, the DNA is TGTGCCAGCAGCTTGGACAGGGGCTATAGCAATCAGCCCCAGCATTTT. Translated, it gives CASSLDRGYSNQPQHF.